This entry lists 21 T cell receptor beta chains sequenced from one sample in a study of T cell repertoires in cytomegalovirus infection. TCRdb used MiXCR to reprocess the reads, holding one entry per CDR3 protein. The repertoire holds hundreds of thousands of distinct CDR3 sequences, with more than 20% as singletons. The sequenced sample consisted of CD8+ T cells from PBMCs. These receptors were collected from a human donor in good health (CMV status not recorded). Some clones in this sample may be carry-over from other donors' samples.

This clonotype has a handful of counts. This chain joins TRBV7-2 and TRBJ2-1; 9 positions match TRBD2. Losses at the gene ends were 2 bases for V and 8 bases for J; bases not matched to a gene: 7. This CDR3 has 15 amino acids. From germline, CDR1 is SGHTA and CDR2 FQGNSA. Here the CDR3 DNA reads TGTGCCAGCAGCTTATGGATAGCGGGGGTTGATGAGCAGTTCTTC. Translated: CASSLWIAGVDEQFF.

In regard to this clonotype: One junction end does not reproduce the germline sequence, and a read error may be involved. The CDR3 nucleotides read TGTACCAGCAGTTACGTCGATGGGGCTAGGGATCAGCCCCAGCATTTT. Translation gives CTSSYVDGARDQPQHF. V usage is TRBV6-2 or TRBV6-3 and J usage is TRBJ1-5; weak D call: TRBD1 (5 bases). CDR3 length: 16 residues. CDR1 and CDR2 (germline): MNHEY, SVGEGT.

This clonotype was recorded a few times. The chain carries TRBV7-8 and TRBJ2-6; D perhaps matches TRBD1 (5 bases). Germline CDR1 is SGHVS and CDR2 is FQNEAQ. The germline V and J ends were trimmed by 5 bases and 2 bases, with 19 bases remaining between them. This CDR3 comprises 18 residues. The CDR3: CASSPRSGWAPGANVLTF. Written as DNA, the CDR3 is TGTGCCAGCAGCCCGAGGTCAGGGTGGGCTCCTGGGGCCAACGTCCTGACTTTC. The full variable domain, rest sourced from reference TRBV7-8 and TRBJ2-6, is GAGVSQSPRYKVAKRGQDVALRCDPISGHVSLFWYQQALGQGPEFLTYFQNEAQLDKSGLPSDRFFAERPEGSVSTLKIQRTQQEDSAVYLCASSPRSGWAPGANVLTFGAGSRLTVL.

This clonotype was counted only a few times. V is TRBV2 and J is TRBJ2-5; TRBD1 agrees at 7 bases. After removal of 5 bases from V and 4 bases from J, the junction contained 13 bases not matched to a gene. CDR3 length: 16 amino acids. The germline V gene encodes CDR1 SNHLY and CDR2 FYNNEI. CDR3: CASSTLKGAEGETQYF. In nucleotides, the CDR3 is TGTGCCAGCAGTACCCTGAAGGGGGCAGAAGGAGAGACCCAGTACTTC.

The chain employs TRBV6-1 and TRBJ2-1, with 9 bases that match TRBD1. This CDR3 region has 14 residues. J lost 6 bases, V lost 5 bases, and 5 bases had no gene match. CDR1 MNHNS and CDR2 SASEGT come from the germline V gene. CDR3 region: CASSWTGVVNEQFF. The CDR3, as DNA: TGTGCCAGCAGTTGGACAGGGGTCGTCAATGAGCAGTTCTTC.

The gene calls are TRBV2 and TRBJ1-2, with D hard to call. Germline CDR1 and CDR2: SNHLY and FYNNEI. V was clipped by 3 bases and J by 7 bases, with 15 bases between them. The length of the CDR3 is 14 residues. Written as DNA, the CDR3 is TGTGCCAGCAGTGACTTTGAAGTGGTGTCTGGCTACACCTTC. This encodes CASSDFEVVSGYTF.

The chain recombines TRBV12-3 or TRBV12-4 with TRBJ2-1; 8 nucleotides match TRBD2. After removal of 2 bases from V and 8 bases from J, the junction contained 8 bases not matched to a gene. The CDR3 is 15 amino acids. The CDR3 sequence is CASSLLGGGSDEQFF. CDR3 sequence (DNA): TGTGCCAGCAGTTTATTGGGCGGGGGGTCCGATGAGCAGTTCTTC.

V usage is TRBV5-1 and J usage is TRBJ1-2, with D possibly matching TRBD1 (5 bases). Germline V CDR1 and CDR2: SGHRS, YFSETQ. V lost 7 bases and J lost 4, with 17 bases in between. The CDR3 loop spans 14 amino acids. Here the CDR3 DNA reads TGCGCCAGCCCGGACCTCGACAGACTCTATGGCTACACCTTC. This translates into CASPDLDRLYGYTF. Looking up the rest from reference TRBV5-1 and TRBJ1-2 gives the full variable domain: KAGVTQTPRYLIKTRGQQVTLSCSPISGHRSVSWYQQTPGQGLQFLFEYFSETQRNKGNFPGRFSGRQFSNSRSEMNVSTLELGDSALYLCASPDLDRLYGYTFGSGTRLTVV.

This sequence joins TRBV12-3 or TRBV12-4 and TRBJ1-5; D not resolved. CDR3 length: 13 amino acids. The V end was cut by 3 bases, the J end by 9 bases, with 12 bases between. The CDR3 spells CASSFRQEWPQHF. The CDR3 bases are TGTGCCAGCAGTTTCCGGCAGGAGTGGCCCCAGCATTTT.

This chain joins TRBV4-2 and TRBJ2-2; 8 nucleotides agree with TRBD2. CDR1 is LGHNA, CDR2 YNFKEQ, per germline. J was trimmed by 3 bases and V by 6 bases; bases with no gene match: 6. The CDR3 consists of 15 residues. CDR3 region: CASRMWRGDTGELFF. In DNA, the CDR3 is TGTGCCAGCAGGATGTGGCGGGGGGACACCGGGGAGCTGTTTTTT.

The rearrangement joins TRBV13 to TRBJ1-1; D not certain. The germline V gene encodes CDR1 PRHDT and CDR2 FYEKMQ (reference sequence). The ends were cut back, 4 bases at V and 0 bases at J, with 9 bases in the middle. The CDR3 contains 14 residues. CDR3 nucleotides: TGTGCCAGCAGCTACCCAACAGTGAACACTGAAGCTTTCTTT. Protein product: CASSYPTVNTEAFF.

The CDR3 reads CASSQKGEAGPYNEQFF. The CDR3 DNA reads as TGTGCCAGCAGCCAAAAAGGGGAAGCGGGCCCCTACAATGAGCAGTTCTTC. V and J are TRBV7-9 and TRBJ2-1; the D gene is possibly TRBD2 (6 bases). This CDR3 has 17 amino acids. The germline V gene has CDR1 SEHNR and CDR2 FQNEAQ (reference sequence). Trimming removed 5 bases from V and 2 bases from J, with 19 bases in between. The entire variable domain, with the rest obtained from reference TRBV7-9 and TRBJ2-1, is as follows: DTGVSQNPRHKITKRGQNVTFRCDPISEHNRLYWYRQTLGQGPEFLTYFQNEAQLEKSRLLSDRFSAERPKGSFSTLEIQRTEQGDSAMYLCASSQKGEAGPYNEQFFGPGTRLTVL.

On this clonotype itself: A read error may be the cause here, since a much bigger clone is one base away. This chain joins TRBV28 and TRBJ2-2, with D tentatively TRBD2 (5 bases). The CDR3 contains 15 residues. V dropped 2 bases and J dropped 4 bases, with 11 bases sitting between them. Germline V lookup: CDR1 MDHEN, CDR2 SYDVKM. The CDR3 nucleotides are TGTGCCAGCAGTTTAACTCTAGCAACCACCGGGGAGCTGTTTTTT. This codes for CASSLTLATTGELFF.

In DNA, the CDR3 is TGTGCCAGTAGCTTGGACAGGGGGCGGGACACTGAAGCTTTCTTT. It translates to CASSLDRGRDTEAFF. This chain links TRBV19 with TRBJ1-1; 11 bases fit TRBD1. The germline CDR1 and CDR2 sequences are LNHDA and SQIVND (reference sequence). V lost 6 bases and J lost 3; bases outside the gene matches: 6. The CDR3 consists of 15 residues.

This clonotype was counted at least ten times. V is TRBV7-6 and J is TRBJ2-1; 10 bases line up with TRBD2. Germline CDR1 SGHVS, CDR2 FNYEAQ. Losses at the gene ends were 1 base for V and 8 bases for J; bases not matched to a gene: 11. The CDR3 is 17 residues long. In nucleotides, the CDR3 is TGTGCCAGCAGCTTAGTAGAGAGGCTAGCGGGGGCGGATGAGCAGTTCTTC. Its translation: CASSLVERLAGADEQFF.

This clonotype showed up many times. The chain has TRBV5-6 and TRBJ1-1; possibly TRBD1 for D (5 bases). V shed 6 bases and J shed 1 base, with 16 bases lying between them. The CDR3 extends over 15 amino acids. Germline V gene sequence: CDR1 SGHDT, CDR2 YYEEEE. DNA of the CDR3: TGTGCCAGCATCCAACACCGTACAGGGAACACTGAAGCTTTCTTT. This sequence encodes CASIQHRTGNTEAFF.

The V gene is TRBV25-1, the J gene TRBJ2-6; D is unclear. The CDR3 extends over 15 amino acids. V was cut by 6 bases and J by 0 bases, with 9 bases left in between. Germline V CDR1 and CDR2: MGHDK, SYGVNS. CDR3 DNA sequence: TGTGCCAGCAGCCAGGCGTACTCTGGGGCCAACGTCCTGACTTTC. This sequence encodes CASSQAYSGANVLTF.

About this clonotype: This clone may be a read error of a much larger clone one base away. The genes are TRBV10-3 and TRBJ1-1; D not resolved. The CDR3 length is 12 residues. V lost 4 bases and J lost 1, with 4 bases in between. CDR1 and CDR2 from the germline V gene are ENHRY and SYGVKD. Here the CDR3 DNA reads TGTGCCATCAGTGTTTGGAACACTGAAGCTTTCTTT. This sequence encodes CAISVWNTEAFF.

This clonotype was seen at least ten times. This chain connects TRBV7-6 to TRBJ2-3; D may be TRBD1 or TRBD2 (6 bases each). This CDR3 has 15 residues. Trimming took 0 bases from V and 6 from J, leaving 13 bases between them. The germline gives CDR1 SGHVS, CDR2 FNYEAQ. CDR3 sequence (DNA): TGTGCCAGCAGCTTAGCCTGGGGGGCGGCGGATACGCAGTATTTT. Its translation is CASSLAWGAADTQYF. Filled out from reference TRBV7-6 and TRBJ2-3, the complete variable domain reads GAGVSQSPRYKVTKRGQDVALRCDPISGHVSLYWYRQALGQGPEFLTYFNYEAQQDKSGLPNDRFSAERPEGSISTLTIQRTEQRDSAMYRCASSLAWGAADTQYFGPGTRLTVL.

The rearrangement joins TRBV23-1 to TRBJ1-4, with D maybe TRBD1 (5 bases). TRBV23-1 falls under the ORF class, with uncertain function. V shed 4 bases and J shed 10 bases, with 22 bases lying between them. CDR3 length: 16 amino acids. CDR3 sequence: CASSPHSTQGVVKLFF. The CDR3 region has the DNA TGCGCCAGCAGTCCCCATTCTACGCAGGGAGTAGTAAAACTGTTTTTT.

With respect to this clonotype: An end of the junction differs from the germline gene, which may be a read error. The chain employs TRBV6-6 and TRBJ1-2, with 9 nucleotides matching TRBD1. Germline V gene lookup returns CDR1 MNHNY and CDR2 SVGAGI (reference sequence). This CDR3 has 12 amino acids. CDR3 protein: CANSVDRGHHTF. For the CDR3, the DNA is TGTGCCAACAGTGTGGACAGGGGCCATCACACCTTC.